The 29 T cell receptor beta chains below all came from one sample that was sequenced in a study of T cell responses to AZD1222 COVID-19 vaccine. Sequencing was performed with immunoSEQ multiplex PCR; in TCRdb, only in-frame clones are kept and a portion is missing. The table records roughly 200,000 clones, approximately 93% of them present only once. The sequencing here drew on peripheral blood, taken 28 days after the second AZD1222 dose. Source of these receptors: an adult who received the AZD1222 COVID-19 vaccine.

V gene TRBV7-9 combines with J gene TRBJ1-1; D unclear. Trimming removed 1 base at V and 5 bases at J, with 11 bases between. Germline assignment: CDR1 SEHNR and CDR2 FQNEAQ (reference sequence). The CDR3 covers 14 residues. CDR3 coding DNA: TGTGCCAGCAGCTTAGTCCTTGGAGGGACTGAAGCTTTCTTT. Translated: CASSLVLGGTEAFF.

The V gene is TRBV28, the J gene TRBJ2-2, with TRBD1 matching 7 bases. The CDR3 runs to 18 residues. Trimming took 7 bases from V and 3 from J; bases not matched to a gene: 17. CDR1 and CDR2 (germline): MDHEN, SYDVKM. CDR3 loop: CASNTFIQKGGDTGELFF. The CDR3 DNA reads TGTGCCAGCAATACCTTTATCCAGAAAGGGGGCGACACCGGGGAGCTGTTTTTT.

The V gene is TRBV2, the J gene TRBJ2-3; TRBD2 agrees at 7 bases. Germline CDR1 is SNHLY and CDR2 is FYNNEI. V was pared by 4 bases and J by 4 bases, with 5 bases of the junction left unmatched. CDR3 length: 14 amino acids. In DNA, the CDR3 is TGTGCCAGCAGTGCGGCGGGAGTCGCAGATACGCAGTATTTT. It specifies CASSAAGVADTQYF.

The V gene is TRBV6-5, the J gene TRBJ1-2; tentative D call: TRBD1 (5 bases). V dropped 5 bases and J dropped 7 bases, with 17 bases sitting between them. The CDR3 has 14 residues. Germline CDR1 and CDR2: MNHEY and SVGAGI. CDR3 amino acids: CASSPTRAGIGYTF. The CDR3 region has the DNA TGTGCCAGCAGTCCCACCCGGGCAGGGATTGGCTACACCTTC.

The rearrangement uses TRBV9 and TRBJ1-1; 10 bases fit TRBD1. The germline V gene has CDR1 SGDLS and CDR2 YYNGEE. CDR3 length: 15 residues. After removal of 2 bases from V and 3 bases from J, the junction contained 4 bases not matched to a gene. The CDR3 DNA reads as TGTGCCAGCAGCGTTGACAGGGGGCCGGACACTGAAGCTTTCTTT. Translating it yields CASSVDRGPDTEAFF.

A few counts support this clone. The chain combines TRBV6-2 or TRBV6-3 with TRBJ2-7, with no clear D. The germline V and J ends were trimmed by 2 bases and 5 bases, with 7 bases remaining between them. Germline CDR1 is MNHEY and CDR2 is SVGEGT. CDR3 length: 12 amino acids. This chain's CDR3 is CASSYHGNEQYF. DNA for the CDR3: TGTGCCAGCAGTTACCACGGAAACGAGCAGTACTTC.

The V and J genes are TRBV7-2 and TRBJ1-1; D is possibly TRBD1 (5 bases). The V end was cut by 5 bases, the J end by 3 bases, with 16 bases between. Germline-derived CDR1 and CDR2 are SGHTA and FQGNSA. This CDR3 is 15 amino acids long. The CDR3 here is CASSQVGRGYTEAFF. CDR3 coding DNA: TGTGCCAGCAGCCAGGTGGGACGGGGGTACACTGAAGCTTTCTTT.

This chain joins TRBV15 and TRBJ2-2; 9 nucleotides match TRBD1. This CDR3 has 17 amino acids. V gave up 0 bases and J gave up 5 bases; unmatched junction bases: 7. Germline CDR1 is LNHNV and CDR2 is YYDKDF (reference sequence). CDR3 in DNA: TGTGCCACCAGCAGAGATTGGGGACAGGGTCTAACCGGGGAGCTGTTTTTT. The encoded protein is CATSRDWGQGLTGELFF.

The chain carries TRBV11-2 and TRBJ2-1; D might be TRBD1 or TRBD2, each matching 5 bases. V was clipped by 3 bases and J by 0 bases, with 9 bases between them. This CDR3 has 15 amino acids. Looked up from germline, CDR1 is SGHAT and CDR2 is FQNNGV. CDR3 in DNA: TGTGCCAGCAGCTTGGGACGGAGCTCCTACAATGAGCAGTTCTTC. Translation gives CASSLGRSSYNEQFF.

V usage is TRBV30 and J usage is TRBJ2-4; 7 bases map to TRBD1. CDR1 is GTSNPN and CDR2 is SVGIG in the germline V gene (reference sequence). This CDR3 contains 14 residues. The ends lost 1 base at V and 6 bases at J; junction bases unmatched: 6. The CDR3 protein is CAWSATGSGNIQYF. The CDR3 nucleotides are TGTGCCTGGAGTGCGACAGGGTCCGGAAACATTCAGTACTTC. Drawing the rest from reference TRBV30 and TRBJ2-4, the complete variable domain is SQTIHQWPATLVQPVGSPLSLECTVEGTSNPNLYWYRQAAGRGLQLLFYSVGIGQISSEVPQNLSASRPQDRQFILSSKKLLLSDSGFYLCAWSATGSGNIQYFGAGTRLSVL.

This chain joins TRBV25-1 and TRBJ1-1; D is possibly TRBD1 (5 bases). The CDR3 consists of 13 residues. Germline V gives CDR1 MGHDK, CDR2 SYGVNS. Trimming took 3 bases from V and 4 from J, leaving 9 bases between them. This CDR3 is CASSDWDGTEAFF. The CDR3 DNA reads TGTGCCAGCAGTGATTGGGACGGCACTGAAGCTTTCTTT.

The CDR3 loop reads CASTPGTTSSGEQFF. The DNA for the CDR3 is TGCGCCAGCACTCCCGGGACTACTTCTTCGGGGGAGCAGTTCTTC. The chain uses TRBV5-1 and TRBJ2-1, with 7 positions matching TRBD2. Per the germline V gene, CDR1 is SGHRS and CDR2 is YFSETQ. After removal of 6 bases from V and 10 bases from J, the junction contained 16 bases not matched to a gene. CDR3 length: 15 amino acids.

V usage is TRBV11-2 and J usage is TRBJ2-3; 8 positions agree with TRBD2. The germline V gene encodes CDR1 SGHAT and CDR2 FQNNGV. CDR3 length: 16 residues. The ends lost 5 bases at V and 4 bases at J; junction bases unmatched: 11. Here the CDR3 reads CASSLRTSSVPDTQYF. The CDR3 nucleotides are TGTGCCAGCAGCCTACGGACTAGCTCGGTCCCAGATACGCAGTATTTT.

The CDR3 loop reads CAIATRGFTDTQYF. CDR3 coding DNA: TGTGCCATCGCGACTAGGGGGTTTACAGATACGCAGTATTTT. J is TRBJ2-3 and V is TRBV10-3; D may match TRBD1 or TRBD2 (6 bases each). V lost 8 bases to trimming and J lost 3 bases, with 15 bases between them. This CDR3 region has 14 residues. Germline CDR1 reads ENHRY; CDR2 reads SYGVKD.

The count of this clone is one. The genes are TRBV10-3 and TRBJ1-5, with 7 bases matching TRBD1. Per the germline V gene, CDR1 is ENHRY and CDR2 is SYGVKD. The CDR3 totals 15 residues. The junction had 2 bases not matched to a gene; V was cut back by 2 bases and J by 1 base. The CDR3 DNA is TGTGCCATCAGTGAGACAGGGGACAGCAATCAGCCCCAGCATTTT. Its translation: CAISETGDSNQPQHF.

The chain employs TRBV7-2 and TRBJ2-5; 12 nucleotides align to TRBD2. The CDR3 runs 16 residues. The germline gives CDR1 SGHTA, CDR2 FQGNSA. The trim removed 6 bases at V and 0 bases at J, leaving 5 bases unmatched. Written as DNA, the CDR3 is TGTGCCAGCAGTTCCACTAGCGGGAGGTACCAAGAGACCCAGTACTTC. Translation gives CASSSTSGRYQETQYF.

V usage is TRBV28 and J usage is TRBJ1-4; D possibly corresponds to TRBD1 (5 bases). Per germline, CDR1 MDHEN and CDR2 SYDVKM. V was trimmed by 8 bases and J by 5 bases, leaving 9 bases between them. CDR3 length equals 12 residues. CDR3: CASQGGNEKLFF. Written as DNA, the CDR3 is TGTGCCAGCCAGGGTGGGAATGAAAAACTGTTTTTT.

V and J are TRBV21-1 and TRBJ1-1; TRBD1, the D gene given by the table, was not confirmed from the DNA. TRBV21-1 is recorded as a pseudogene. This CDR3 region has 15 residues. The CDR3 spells CASSTGGQGDTEAFF. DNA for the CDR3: TGTGCCAGCAGCACAGGGGGACAGGGGGACACTGAAGCTTTCTTT.

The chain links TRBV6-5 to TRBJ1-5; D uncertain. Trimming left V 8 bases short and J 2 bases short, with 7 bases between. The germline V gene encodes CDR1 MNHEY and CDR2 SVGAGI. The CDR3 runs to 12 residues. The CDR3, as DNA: TGTGCCAGCGCCACTGGCAATCAGCCCCAGCATTTT. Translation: CASATGNQPQHF.

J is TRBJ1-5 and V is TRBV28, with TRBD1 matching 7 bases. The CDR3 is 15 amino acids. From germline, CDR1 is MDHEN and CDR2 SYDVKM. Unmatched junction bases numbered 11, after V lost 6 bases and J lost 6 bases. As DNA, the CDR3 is TGTGCCAGCAGAAAACGACAGGGCTTGGGTCAGCCCCAGCATTTT. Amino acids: CASRKRQGLGQPQHF.

For the CDR3, the DNA is TGTGCCAGCAGCTTGAGAGGGGGGGAGACCCAGTACTTC. Translating gives CASSLRGGETQYF. The gene calls are TRBV5-5 and TRBJ2-5; D may match TRBD1 or TRBD2 (6 bases each). This CDR3 has 13 amino acids. Looked up from germline, CDR1 is SGHKS and CDR2 is YYEKEE (reference sequence). Trimming cost V 1 base and J 5 bases, with 9 bases left between them.

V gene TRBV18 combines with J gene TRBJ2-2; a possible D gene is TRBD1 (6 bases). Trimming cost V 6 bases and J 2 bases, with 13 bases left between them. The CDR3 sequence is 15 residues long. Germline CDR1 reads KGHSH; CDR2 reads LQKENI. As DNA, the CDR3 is TGTGCCAGCTCGTTTAGGACAGACAACACCGGGGAGCTGTTTTTT. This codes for CASSFRTDNTGELFF.

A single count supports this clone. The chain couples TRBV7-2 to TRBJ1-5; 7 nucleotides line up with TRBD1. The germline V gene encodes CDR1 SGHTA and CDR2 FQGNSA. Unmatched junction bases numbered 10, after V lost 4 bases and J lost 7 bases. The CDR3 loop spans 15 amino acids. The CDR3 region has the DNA TGTGCCAGCAGCTCCAGACAGGGAAGCTTGCAGCCCCAGCATTTT. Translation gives CASSSRQGSLQPQHF.

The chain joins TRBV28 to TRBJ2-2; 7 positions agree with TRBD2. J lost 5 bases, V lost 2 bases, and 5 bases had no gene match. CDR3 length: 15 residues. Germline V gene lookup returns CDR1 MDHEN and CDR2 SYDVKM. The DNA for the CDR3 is TGTGCCAGCAGTTTAGCGGGAGCGGGGACCGGGGAGCTGTTTTTT. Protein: CASSLAGAGTGELFF.

The CDR3 sequence is CASSGGGSSYNEQFF. The CDR3 DNA reads TGTGCCAGCAGTGGGGGCGGGAGTTCCTACAATGAGCAGTTCTTC. J is TRBJ2-1 and V is TRBV27; a weak D match, TRBD2 (7 bases). The V end lost 5 bases, the J end lost 1 base, and 12 bases lay between the germline ends. The V gene's germline CDR1 is MNHEY and CDR2 SMNVEV (reference sequence). The CDR3 consists of 15 residues.

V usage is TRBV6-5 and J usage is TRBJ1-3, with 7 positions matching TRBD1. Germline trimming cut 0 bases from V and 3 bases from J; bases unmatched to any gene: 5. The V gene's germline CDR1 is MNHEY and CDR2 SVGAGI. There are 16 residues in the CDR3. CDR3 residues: CASSYSMAGGGNTIYF. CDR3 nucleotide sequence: TGTGCCAGCAGTTACTCGATGGCAGGGGGTGGAAACACCATATATTTT.

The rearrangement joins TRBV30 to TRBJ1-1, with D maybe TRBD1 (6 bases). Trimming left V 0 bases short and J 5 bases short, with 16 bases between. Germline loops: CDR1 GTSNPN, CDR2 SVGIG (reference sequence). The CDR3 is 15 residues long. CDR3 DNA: TGTGCCTGGAGTGTAAGCGGGGGCGCACGAACTGAAGCTTTCTTT. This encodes CAWSVSGGARTEAFF.

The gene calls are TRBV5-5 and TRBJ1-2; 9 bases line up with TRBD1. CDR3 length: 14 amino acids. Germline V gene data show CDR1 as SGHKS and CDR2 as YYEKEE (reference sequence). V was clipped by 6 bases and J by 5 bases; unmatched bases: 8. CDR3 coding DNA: TGTGCCAGCACCCTCCAACAGGGGGCGTATGGCTACACCTTC. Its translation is CASTLQQGAYGYTF.

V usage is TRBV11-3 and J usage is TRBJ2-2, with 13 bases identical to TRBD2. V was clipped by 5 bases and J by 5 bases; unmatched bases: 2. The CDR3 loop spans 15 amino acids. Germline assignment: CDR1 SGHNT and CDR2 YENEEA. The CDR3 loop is CASSRTSGRTGELFF. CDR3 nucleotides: TGTGCCAGCAGCAGGACTAGCGGGAGAACCGGGGAGCTGTTTTTT. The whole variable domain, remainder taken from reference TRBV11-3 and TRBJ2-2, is EAGVVQSPRYKIIEKKQPVAFWCNPISGHNTLYWYLQNLGQGPELLIRYENEEAVDDSQLPKDRFSAERLKGVDSTLKIQPAELGDSAVYLCASSRTSGRTGELFFGEGSRLTVL.